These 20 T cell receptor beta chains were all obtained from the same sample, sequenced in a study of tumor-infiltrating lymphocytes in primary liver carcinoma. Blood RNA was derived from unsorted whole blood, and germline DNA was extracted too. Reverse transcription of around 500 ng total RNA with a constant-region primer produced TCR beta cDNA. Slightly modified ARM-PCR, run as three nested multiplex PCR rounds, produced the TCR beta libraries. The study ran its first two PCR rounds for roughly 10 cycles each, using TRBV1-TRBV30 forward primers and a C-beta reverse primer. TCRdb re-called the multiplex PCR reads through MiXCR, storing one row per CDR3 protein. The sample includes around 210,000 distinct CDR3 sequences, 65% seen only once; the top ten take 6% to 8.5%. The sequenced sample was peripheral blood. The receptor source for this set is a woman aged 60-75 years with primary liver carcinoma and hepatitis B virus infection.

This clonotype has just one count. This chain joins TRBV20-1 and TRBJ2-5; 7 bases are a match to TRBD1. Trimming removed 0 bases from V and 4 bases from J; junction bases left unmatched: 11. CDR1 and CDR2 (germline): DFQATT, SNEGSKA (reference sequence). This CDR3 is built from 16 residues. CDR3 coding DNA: TGCAGTGCTAGAGAGACGGGCAGGGGGATGTTAGAGACCCAGTACTTC. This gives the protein CSARETGRGMLETQYF.

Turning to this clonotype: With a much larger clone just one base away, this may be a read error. For the CDR3, the DNA is TGTGTCAGCAGTTACGACTATGGCTACACCTTC. Protein sequence: CVSSYDYGYTF. The rearrangement links TRBV6-2 or TRBV6-3 to TRBJ1-2, with D hard to call. The CDR3 runs to 11 residues. Germline CDR1 and CDR2: MNHEY and SVGEGT.

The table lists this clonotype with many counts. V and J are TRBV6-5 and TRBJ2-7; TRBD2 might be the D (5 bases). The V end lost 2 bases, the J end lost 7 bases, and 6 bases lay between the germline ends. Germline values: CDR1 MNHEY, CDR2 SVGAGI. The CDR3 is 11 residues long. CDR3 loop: CASSYREEQYF. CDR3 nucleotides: TGTGCCAGCAGTTACCGGGAAGAGCAGTACTTC.

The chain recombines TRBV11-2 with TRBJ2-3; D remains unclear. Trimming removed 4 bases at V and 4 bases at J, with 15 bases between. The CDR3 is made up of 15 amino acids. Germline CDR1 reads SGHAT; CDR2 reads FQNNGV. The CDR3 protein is CASSSGGRMADTQYF. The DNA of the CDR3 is TGTGCCAGCAGCTCAGGTGGAAGAATGGCAGATACGCAGTATTTT.

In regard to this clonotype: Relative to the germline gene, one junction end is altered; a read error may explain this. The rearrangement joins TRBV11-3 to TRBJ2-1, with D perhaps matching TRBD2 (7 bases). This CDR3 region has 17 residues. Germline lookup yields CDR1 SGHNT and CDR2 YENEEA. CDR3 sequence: CAIISRGARTMGNAQFF. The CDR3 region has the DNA TGTGCCATCATCTCCCGGGGGGCGCGGACCATGGGCAATGCGCAGTTCTTC. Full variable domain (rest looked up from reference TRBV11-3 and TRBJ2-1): EAGVVQSPRYKIIEKKQPVAFWCNPISGHNTLYWYLQNLGQGPELLIRYENEEAVDDSQLPKDRFSAERLKGVDSTLKIQPAELGDSAVYLCAIISRGARTMGNAQFFGPGTRLTVL.

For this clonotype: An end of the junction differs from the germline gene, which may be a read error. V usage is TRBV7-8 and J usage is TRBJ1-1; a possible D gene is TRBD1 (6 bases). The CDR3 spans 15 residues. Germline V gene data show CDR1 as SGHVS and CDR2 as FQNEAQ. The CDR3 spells CASSHSTGIYAEVFF. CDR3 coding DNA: TGTGCCAGCAGCCACTCCACAGGGATTTACGCTGAAGTTTTCTTT.

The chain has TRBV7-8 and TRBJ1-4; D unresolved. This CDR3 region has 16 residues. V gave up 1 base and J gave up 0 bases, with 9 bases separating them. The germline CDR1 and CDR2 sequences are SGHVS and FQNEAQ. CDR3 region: CASSLGRVTTNEKLFF. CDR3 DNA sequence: TGTGCCAGCAGCTTAGGGAGGGTAACAACTAATGAAAAACTGTTTTTT.

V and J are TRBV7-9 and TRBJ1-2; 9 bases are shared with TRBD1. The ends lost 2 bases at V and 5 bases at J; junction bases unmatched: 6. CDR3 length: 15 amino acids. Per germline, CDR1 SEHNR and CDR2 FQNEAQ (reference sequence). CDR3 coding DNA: TGTGCCAGCAGCTTACCGGGACAGGGTAGATATGGCTACACCTTC. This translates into CASSLPGQGRYGYTF.

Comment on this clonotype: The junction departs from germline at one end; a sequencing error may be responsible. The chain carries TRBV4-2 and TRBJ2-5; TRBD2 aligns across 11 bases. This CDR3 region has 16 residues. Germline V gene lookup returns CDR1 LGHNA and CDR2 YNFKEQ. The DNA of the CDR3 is TGTGCCAGGAGCCAAGACTTAACTAGCGGGAGTGAGACCCAGTACTTC. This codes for CARSQDLTSGSETQYF.

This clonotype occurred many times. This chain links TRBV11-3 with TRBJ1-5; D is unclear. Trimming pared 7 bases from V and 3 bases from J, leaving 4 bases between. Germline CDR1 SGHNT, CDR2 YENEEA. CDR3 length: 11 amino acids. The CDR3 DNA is TGTGCCAGCAACATCAATCAGCCCCAGCATTTT. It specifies CASNINQPQHF.

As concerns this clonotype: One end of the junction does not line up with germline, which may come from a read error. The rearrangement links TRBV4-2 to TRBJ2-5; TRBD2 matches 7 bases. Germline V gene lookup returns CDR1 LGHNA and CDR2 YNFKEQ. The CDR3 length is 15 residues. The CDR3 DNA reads TGTGCCAGCAGCCCAGACGGGACTACAAAAGAGAGCCAGTACTTC. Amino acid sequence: CASSPDGTTKESQYF.

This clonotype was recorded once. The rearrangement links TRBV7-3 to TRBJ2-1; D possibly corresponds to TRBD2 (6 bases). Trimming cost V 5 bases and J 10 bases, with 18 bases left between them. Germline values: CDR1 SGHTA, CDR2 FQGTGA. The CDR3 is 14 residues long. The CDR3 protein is CASSLWGTEGEQFF. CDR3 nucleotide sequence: TGTGCCAGCAGCCTATGGGGGACTGAGGGAGAGCAGTTCTTC. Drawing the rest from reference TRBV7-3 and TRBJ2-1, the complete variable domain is GAGVSQTPSNKVTEKGKYVELRCDPISGHTALYWYRQSLGQGPEFLIYFQGTGAADDSGLPNDRFFAVRPEGSVSTLKIQRTERGDSAVYLCASSLWGTEGEQFFGPGTRLTVL.

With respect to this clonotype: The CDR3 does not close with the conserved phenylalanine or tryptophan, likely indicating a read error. The CDR3 spells CASSFEGTYNEQFY. In nucleotides, the CDR3 is TGTGCCAGCAGCTTTGAGGGGACCTACAATGAGCAGTTCTAC. The rearrangement links TRBV11-3 to TRBJ2-1, with D perhaps given as TRBD1 or TRBD2 (5 bases each). Germline-derived CDR1 and CDR2 are SGHNT and YENEEA. This CDR3 contains 14 residues. Between the trimmed V and J ends, which lost 3 bases and 2 bases, there was a span of 8 bases.

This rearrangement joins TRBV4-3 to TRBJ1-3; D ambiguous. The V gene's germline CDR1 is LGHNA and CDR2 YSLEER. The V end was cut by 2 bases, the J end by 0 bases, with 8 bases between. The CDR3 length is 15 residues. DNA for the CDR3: TGCGCCAGCAGCCAAAACTCGAACTCTGGAAACACCATATATTTT. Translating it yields CASSQNSNSGNTIYF.

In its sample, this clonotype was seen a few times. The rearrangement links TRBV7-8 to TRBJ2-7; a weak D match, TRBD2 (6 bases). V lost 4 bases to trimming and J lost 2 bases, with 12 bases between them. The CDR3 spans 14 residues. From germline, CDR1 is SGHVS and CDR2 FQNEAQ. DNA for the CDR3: TGTGCCAGCAGCTCTCGGAGGGGCGCCTACGAGCAGTACTTC. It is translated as CASSSRRGAYEQYF.

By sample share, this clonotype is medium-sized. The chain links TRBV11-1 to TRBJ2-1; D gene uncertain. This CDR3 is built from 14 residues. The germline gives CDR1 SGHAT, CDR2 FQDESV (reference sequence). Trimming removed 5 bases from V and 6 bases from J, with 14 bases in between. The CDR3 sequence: CASSPETLSNEQFF. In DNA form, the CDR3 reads TGTGCCAGCAGCCCAGAGACTCTTTCCAATGAGCAGTTCTTC.

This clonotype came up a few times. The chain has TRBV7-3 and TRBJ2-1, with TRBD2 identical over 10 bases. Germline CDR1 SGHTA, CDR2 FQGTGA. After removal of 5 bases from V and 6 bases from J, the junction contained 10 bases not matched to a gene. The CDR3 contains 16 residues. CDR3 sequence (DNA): TGTGCCAGCAGCCCTACCACTAGCGGGGTCATCAATGAGCAGTTCTTC. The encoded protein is CASSPTTSGVINEQFF.

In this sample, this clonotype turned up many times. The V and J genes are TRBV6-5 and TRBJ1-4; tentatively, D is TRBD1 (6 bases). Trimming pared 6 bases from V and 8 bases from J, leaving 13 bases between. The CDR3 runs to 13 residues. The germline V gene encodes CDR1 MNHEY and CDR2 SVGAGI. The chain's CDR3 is CASRPNQGEKLFF. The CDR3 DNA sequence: TGTGCCAGCAGGCCAAACCAGGGGGAAAAACTGTTTTTT.

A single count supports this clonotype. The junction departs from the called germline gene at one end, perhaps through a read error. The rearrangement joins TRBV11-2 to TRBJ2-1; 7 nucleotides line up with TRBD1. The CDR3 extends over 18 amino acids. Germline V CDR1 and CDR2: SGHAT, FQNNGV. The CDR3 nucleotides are TGTGCCAGCAGCCCCGAGGACAGGAAGGGATGGGAACACAATGGGCAGCTCTTC. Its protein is CASSPEDRKGWEHNGQLF.

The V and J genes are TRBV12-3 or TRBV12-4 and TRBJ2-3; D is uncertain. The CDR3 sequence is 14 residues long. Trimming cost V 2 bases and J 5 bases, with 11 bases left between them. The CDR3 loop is CASSLWEGRDTQYF. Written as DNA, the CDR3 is TGTGCCAGCAGTTTATGGGAAGGAAGAGATACGCAGTATTTT.